These 13 T cell receptor beta chains were all obtained from the same sample, sequenced in a study of shared clonotypes between healthy human individuals. The assay was immunoSEQ multiplex PCR, and TCRdb's table has in-frame clones only and misses some. The sample holds over a million clones, roughly 96% seen once. The sequencing sample was made of naive CD4+ T cells sorted from blood. Subset: CD45RA+ positively selected. The origin of the receptors is a young man in good health.

The J gene is TRBJ2-7, the V gene TRBV28; 7 bases are shared with TRBD2. Trimming took 6 bases from V and 6 from J; bases not matched to a gene: 2. This CDR3 is built from 11 residues. Looked up from germline, CDR1 is MDHEN and CDR2 is SYDVKM. CDR3 amino acids: CASRGGGEQYF. The CDR3 region has the DNA TGTGCCAGCAGAGGCGGGGGCGAGCAGTACTTC.

V usage is TRBV28 and J usage is TRBJ1-2; D is ambiguous. V lost 5 bases and J 10 bases, leaving 14 bases between the germline ends. Germline V gene sequence: CDR1 MDHEN, CDR2 SYDVKM. This CDR3 comprises 12 residues. DNA for the CDR3: TGTGCCAGCAGTGCCAACAACGCAATCTACACCTTC. This sequence encodes CASSANNAIYTF.

The chain combines TRBV11-2 with TRBJ2-7; 16 bases are a match to TRBD2. Germline V gene data show CDR1 as SGHAT and CDR2 as FQNNGV. V lost 7 bases to trimming and J lost 12 bases; unmatched junction nucleotides: 9. The CDR3 sequence is 14 residues long. The CDR3 DNA reads TGTGCCAGCACCCTTAGGGGACTAGCGGGAGGGTTGTACTTC. As protein: CASTLRGLAGGLYF. Using reference TRBV11-2 and TRBJ2-7 for the parts outside the CDR3, the full variable domain is EAGVAQSPRYKIIEKRQSVAFWCNPISGHATLYWYQQILGQGPKLLIQFQNNGVVDDSQLPKDRFSAERLKGVDSTLKIQPAKLEDSAVYLCASTLRGLAGGLYFGPGTRLTVT.

The chain links TRBV29-1 to TRBJ2-1, with a weak D call TRBD2 (5 bases). Trimming left V 7 bases short and J 5 bases short, with 12 bases between. The CDR3 runs 12 residues. Germline loops: CDR1 SQVTM, CDR2 ANQGSEA. CDR3 residues: CSGLALDNEQFF. CDR3 in DNA: TGCAGCGGGCTAGCTCTAGACAATGAGCAGTTCTTC.

The chain couples TRBV6-1 to TRBJ2-7; D not resolved. The CDR3 consists of 14 residues. V shed 1 base and J shed 2 bases, with 9 bases lying between them. Germline V gene data show CDR1 as MNHNS and CDR2 as SASEGT. CDR3 amino acids: CASSEGGITYEQYF. The DNA for the CDR3 is TGTGCCAGCAGTGAAGGTGGGATTACCTACGAGCAGTACTTC.

The V gene is TRBV5-6, the J gene TRBJ2-5; D gene unclear. The CDR3 is made up of 16 amino acids. Germline CDR1 reads SGHDT; CDR2 reads YYEEEE. V shed 0 bases and J shed 1 base, with 13 bases lying between them. CDR3 region: CASSLGIRDSQETQYF. The CDR3 nucleotides are TGTGCCAGCAGCTTGGGAATTAGAGACTCCCAAGAGACCCAGTACTTC.

The chain couples TRBV13 to TRBJ2-1; D may correspond to TRBD1 or TRBD2 (5 bases each). V dropped 5 bases and J dropped 8 bases, with 22 bases sitting between them. Germline V gives CDR1 PRHDT, CDR2 FYEKMQ (reference sequence). The CDR3 has 16 amino acids. CDR3 coding DNA: TGTGCCAGCAGCCCAACGGCAGGGACCCGAAAGGATGAGCAGTTCTTC. This gives the protein CASSPTAGTRKDEQFF.

CDR3 nucleotide sequence: TGTGCCACCAGGGGACAGGGCTCCTACAATGAGCAGTTCTTC. The encoded protein is CATRGQGSYNEQFF. V gene TRBV15 combines with J gene TRBJ2-1; TRBD1 matches 9 bases. The CDR3 covers 14 residues. Trimming at V came to 6 bases and at J to 0 bases, leaving 0 bases not matched to a gene. CDR1 LNHNV and CDR2 YYDKDF come from the germline V gene (reference sequence).

The rearrangement links TRBV14 to TRBJ2-1; 11 bases map to TRBD2. Germline trimming cut 6 bases from V and 0 bases from J; bases unmatched to any gene: 4. Looked up from germline, CDR1 is SGHDN and CDR2 is FVKESK. This CDR3 is built from 16 residues. The CDR3 reads CASRPTSGNSYNEQFF. CDR3 DNA: TGTGCCAGCAGGCCGACTAGCGGGAACTCCTACAATGAGCAGTTCTTC. Filled out from reference TRBV14 and TRBJ2-1, the complete variable domain reads EAGVTQFPSHSVIEKGQTVTLRCDPISGHDNLYWYRRVMGKEIKFLLHFVKESKQDESGMPNNRFLAERTGGTYSTLKVQPAELEDSGVYFCASRPTSGNSYNEQFFGPGTRLTVL.

The rearrangement uses TRBV10-3 and TRBJ2-5; TRBD2 is a possible D gene (6 bases). The CDR3 is 15 amino acids. The V end lost 3 bases, the J end lost 0 bases, and 11 bases lay between the germline ends. Looked up from germline, CDR1 is ENHRY and CDR2 is SYGVKD. CDR3 DNA sequence: TGTGCCATCAGTGATGGGGGGAGTTACCAAGAGACCCAGTACTTC. It is translated as CAISDGGSYQETQYF.

The V gene is TRBV29-1, the J gene TRBJ2-7; no reliable D call. The CDR3 runs to 11 residues. The ends were cut back, 3 bases at V and 3 bases at J, with 6 bases in the middle. The germline V gene encodes CDR1 SQVTM and CDR2 ANQGSEA. CDR3 region: CSVEDHYEQYF. For the CDR3, the DNA is TGCAGCGTTGAGGACCACTACGAGCAGTACTTC.

The chain recombines TRBV7-2 with TRBJ2-3, with D hard to call. Germline CDR1 reads SGHTA; CDR2 reads FQGNSA. CDR3 length: 11 residues. Trimming removed 4 bases from V and 4 bases from J, with 3 bases in between. The CDR3 sequence: CASSSSDTQYF. CDR3 coding DNA: TGTGCCAGCAGCTCCTCAGATACGCAGTATTTT. The variable domain in full, completed from reference TRBV7-2 and TRBJ2-3, reads GAGVSQSPSNKVTEKGKDVELRCDPISGHTALYWYRQSLGQGLEFLIYFQGNSAPDKSGLPSDRFSAERTGGSVSTLTIQRTQQEDSAVYLCASSSSDTQYFGPGTRLTVL.

The table lists this clone with a few counts. The chain employs TRBV7-9 and TRBJ2-7; D is perhaps TRBD2 (6 bases). Looked up from germline, CDR1 is SEHNR and CDR2 is FQNEAQ (reference sequence). V lost 5 bases and J 3 bases, leaving 14 bases between the germline ends. The CDR3 contains 14 residues. In DNA, the CDR3 is TGTGCCAGCAGCCCCTACCCGGAGGGCTACGAGCAGTACTTC. It specifies CASSPYPEGYEQYF.